Each of the 12 T cell receptor beta chains below was sequenced from the same sample in a study of cytomegalovirus exposure and HLA in healthy donors. TCRdb's copy holds only in-frame clones and misses some; the assay was immunoSEQ multiplex PCR. The table shows tens of thousands of clones, with about 94% occurring only once. The specimen sequenced was PBMCs. These TCRs come from a man aged 18-30 years in good health and CMV-seropositive.

The rearrangement joins TRBV5-4 to TRBJ2-5; TRBD1 aligns across 8 bases. V dropped 3 bases and J dropped 3; count of bases not matched to a gene: 10. The CDR3 is 16 amino acids. Germline V CDR1 and CDR2: SGHNT, YYREEE (reference sequence). This CDR3 reads CASSSTGRGLEETQYF. DNA of the CDR3: TGTGCCAGCAGCTCGACGGGCAGGGGGCTTGAAGAGACCCAGTACTTC.

The genes are TRBV27 and TRBJ1-1, with D possibly being TRBD1 (6 bases). CDR3 size: 14 residues. V was shortened by 4 bases and J by 4 bases, with 13 bases between the two germline ends. Germline-derived CDR1 and CDR2 are MNHEY and SMNVEV (reference sequence). CDR3 protein: CASSWGRVGTEAFF. The CDR3 DNA reads TGTGCCAGCAGTTGGGGGCGAGTGGGCACTGAAGCTTTCTTT.

V usage is TRBV21-1 and J usage is TRBJ2-7; the DNA was not compared with TRBD1, the D call given in the table. TRBV21-1 is an annotated pseudogene. The CDR3 has 14 residues. DNA of the CDR3: TGTGCCAGCAGCAAAAAGGGACAGGGGGCCGAGCAGCACTTC. Translation gives CASSKKGQGAEQHF.

The chain couples TRBV18 to TRBJ1-4; D is perhaps TRBD1 (5 bases). The CDR3 length is 14 residues. Per the germline V gene, CDR1 is KGHSH and CDR2 is LQKENI. V lost 3 bases, J lost 8 bases, and 13 bases lay in between. The CDR3 spells CASSPAGPGEKLFF. CDR3 in DNA: TGTGCCAGCTCACCCGCAGGTCCAGGGGAAAAACTGTTTTTT. Variable domain in full (rest from reference TRBV18 and TRBJ1-4): NAGVMQNPRHLVRRRGQEARLRCSPMKGHSHVYWYRQLPEEGLKFMVYLQKENIIDESGMPKERFSAEFPKEGPSILRIQQVVRGDSAAYFCASSPAGPGEKLFFGSGTQLSVL.

The chain employs TRBV11-2 and TRBJ2-5, with a possible D match to TRBD2 (7 bases). V was cut by 5 bases and J by 1 base, with 20 bases left in between. The CDR3 is 17 amino acids. Looked up from germline, CDR1 is SGHAT and CDR2 is FQNNGV. The CDR3 nucleotides are TGTGCCAGCAGCAGACTTCCCGGACTAGGGGGCCAAGAGACCCAGTACTTC. Residues: CASSRLPGLGGQETQYF.

V gene TRBV5-4 combines with J gene TRBJ2-4, with 8 nucleotides matching TRBD2. J was trimmed by 0 bases and V by 4 bases; bases with no gene match: 9. The CDR3 spans 17 residues. Germline assignment: CDR1 SGHNT and CDR2 YYREEE (reference sequence). The CDR3 nucleotides are TGTGCCAGCAGCCCCGGGGGGGTAGACCTAGCCAAAAACATTCAGTACTTC. As protein: CASSPGGVDLAKNIQYF.

The CDR3 reads CASKAETFYEQYF. CDR3 DNA: TGTGCCAGCAAGGCAGAGACATTCTACGAGCAGTACTTC. The V gene is TRBV6-1, the J gene TRBJ2-7; D ambiguous. The CDR3 runs to 13 residues. Per germline, CDR1 MNHNS and CDR2 SASEGT. Between the trimmed V and J ends, which lost 7 bases and 3 bases, there was a span of 13 bases.

The rearrangement joins TRBV6-1 to TRBJ1-1; the D is unclear. The V end was cut by 3 bases, the J end by 5 bases, with 10 bases between. CDR1 is MNHNS and CDR2 is SASEGT in the germline V gene. The CDR3 extends over 13 amino acids. The DNA of the CDR3 is TGTGCCAGCAGTGACAATCGGGAAACTGAAGCTTTCTTT. It specifies CASSDNRETEAFF.

The gene calls are TRBV9 and TRBJ2-7; possible D gene TRBD1, 5 bases. The CDR3 spans 14 residues. Germline V CDR1 and CDR2: SGDLS, YYNGEE. Trimming pared 0 bases from V and 3 bases from J, leaving 10 bases between. The CDR3 DNA is TGTGCCAGCAGCGTAGGCCAGGGAAACTACGAGCAGTACTTC. Its protein product is CASSVGQGNYEQYF.

The V call is TRBV30, the J call TRBJ2-6; no reliable D call. Trimming removed 4 bases from V and 1 base from J, with 14 bases in between. Germline V CDR1 and CDR2: GTSNPN, SVGIG (reference sequence). There are 16 residues in the CDR3. This CDR3 is CAWNAAEPSGANVLTF. The CDR3 bases are TGTGCCTGGAACGCGGCAGAACCGTCTGGGGCCAACGTCCTGACTTTC.

The chain uses TRBV19 and TRBJ2-1; TRBD2 matches 11 bases. The CDR3 runs to 16 residues. Germline CDR1 LNHDA, CDR2 SQIVND (reference sequence). Germline trimming cut 4 bases from V and 4 bases from J; bases unmatched to any gene: 6. CDR3 nucleotide sequence: TGTGCCAGTAGTAACCCACTAGCGGGGGATTACAATGAGCAGTTCTTC. This translates into CASSNPLAGDYNEQFF.

V is TRBV7-3 and J is TRBJ2-2; 11 positions match TRBD2. The V gene's germline CDR1 is SGHTA and CDR2 FQGTGA. This CDR3 contains 14 residues. V lost 4 bases to trimming and J lost 8 bases; unmatched junction nucleotides: 3. The CDR3 reads CASSSWTSGGELFF. CDR3 in DNA: TGTGCCAGCAGCTCCTGGACTAGCGGGGGGGAGCTGTTTTTT.